This TCR beta chain stems from a study of beta chain features in type 1 diabetes. About the study: Sorted cells, 90 million to 130 million in number, were examined across all samples.

The V gene's germline CDR1 is SQVTM and CDR2 ANQGSEA. This CDR3 region has 14 residues. The trim removed 4 bases at V and 6 bases at J, leaving 10 bases unmatched. The investigators reverse transcribed all of the isolated RNA, so they sequenced expressed TCRB transcripts. Sequencing used immunoSEQ multiplex PCR; TCRdb keeps in-frame clones, though not all of them. Altogether around 340,000 clones are present, about 19% being singletons, with the ten largest covering 0.035% to 0.05%. Of note for this clone: As yet, its antigen is unknown.

Study findings and constraints: HLA influence on TCRB rearrangement stayed unresolved here.

The source material was naive CD4+ T cells from blood. The source of this sequence is a woman under 30 in good health. The chain carries TRBV29-1 and TRBJ2-3; TRBD2 aligns across 7 bases. The chain's CDR3 is CSVAFAGRGDTQYF. The DNA of the CDR3 is TGCAGCGTTGCCTTTGCAGGGCGGGGGGATACGCAGTATTTT.